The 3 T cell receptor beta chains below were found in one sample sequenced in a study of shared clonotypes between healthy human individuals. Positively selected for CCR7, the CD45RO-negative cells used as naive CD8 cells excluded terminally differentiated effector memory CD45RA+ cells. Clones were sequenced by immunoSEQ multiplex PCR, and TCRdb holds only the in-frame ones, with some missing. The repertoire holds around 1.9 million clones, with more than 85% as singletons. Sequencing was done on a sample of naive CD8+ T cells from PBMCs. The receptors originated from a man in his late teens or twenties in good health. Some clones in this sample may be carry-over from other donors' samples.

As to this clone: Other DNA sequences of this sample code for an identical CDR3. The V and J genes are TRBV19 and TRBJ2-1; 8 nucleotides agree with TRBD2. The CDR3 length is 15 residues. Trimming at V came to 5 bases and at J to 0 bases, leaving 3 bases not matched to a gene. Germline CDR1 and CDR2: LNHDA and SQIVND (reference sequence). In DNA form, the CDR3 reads TGTGCCAGTAGTCCCAGCGGGAGCTCCTACAATGAGCAGTTCTTC. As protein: CASSPSGSSYNEQFF.

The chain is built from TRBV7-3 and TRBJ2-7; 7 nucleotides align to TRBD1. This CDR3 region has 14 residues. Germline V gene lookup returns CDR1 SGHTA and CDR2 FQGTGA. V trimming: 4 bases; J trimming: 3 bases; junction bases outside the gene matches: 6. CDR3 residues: CASSYSGGSYEQYF. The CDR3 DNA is TGTGCCAGCAGCTACTCAGGGGGTAGCTACGAGCAGTACTTC.

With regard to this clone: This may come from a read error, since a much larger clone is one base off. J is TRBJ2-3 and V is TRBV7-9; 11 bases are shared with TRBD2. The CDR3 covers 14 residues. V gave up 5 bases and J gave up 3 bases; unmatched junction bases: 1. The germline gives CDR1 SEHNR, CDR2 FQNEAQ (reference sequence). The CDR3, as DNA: TGTGCCAGCAGCGCTAGCGGGAGGACAGATACGCAGTATTTT. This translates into CASSASGRTDTQYF.